The clone carrying this T cell receptor (beta chain) was recorded a few times. Its antigen is undetermined. These data originate in a study of vaccination and CD4 T cells after COVID-19. Turning to the study itself: Sampling post-COVID took place a median approximately 100 days after diagnosis (range 35 to 161). The post-vaccine samples came a median around 75 days after dose two (range 14 to 241). Points from the study as a whole: The median proportion of reactive clones detected only post-vaccination in convalescent patients was around 89%.

Trimming left V 5 bases short and J 0 bases short, with 11 bases between. The CDR3 runs to 15 residues. Germline CDR1 SNHLY, CDR2 FYNNEI. TCRdb re-called the PCR reads with MiXCR, one entry per CDR3 protein. The table shows about 20,000 distinct CDR3 sequences, with around 60% occurring only once. This chain links TRBV2 with TRBJ1-5, with a tentative D call TRBD1 (6 bases). The source material was CD4+ T cells from blood, sampled before SARS-CoV-2 vaccination. The sequence was obtained from a human donor who had recovered from COVID-19. CDR3 DNA: TGTGCCAGCAGTCGTCAGGGGAATAGCAATCAGCCCCAGCATTTT. As protein: CASSRQGNSNQPQHF.